Listed here are 23 T cell receptor beta chains from one sample, sequenced in a study of cytomegalovirus exposure and HLA in healthy donors. The PCR contained 60 Vbeta and 13 Jbeta primers. Generated by immunoSEQ multiplex PCR, the TCRdb table keeps only in-frame clones and is missing some. The sample's table shows 100,000 to 150,000 clones. Sequencing input: PBMCs. Source of these receptors: a man younger than 35 in good health and CMV-seronegative.

The rearrangement links TRBV7-2 to TRBJ1-2; the D is unclear. Trimming took off 5 bases at V and 4 bases at J, with 8 bases between the two ends. CDR3 length: 12 amino acids. Germline V gives CDR1 SGHTA, CDR2 FQGNSA. This CDR3 is CASSLRGYGYTF. In nucleotides, the CDR3 is TGTGCCAGCAGCCTACGTGGCTATGGCTACACCTTC.

The chain joins TRBV7-9 to TRBJ2-1, with 10 bases matching TRBD1. From germline, CDR1 is SEHNR and CDR2 FQNEAQ (reference sequence). V lost 3 bases, J lost 5 bases, and 13 bases stayed unmatched. The CDR3 is 18 amino acids. The DNA of the CDR3 is TGTGCCAGCAGCTTTCGTCCCGGGACAGGGGTGGGCAACAATGAGCAGTTCTTC. Protein: CASSFRPGTGVGNNEQFF.

This chain uses TRBV4-2 with TRBJ2-7; 7 nucleotides match TRBD1. This CDR3 is 14 amino acids long. Germline V CDR1 and CDR2: LGHNA, YNFKEQ. The junction had 4 bases not matched to a gene; V was cut back by 3 bases and J by 2 bases. The CDR3 DNA is TGTGCCAGCAGCCAGTCCGGACAGGCCTACGAGCAGTACTTC. The encoded protein is CASSQSGQAYEQYF.

The chain links TRBV10-3 to TRBJ1-4, with 8 bases that match TRBD1. Germline CDR1 reads ENHRY; CDR2 reads SYGVKD. The ends lost 0 bases at V and 6 bases at J; junction bases unmatched: 6. This CDR3 region has 16 residues. The CDR3 reads CAISESRQGTDEKLFF. Here the CDR3 DNA reads TGTGCCATCAGTGAGTCCCGACAGGGGACGGATGAAAAACTGTTTTTT.

V is TRBV7-9 and J is TRBJ1-2, with 10 bases aligning to TRBD1. Trimming took 0 bases from V and 5 from J; bases not matched to a gene: 6. CDR3 size: 16 residues. Germline CDR1 SEHNR, CDR2 FQNEAQ (reference sequence). The CDR3 nucleotides read TGTGCCAGCAGCTTAGCGCCGGGACAGGGGAGATATGGCTACACCTTC. It translates to CASSLAPGQGRYGYTF.

Comment on this clone: A read error may produce the germline difference seen at one junction end. The rearrangement uses TRBV7-7 and TRBJ1-4; TRBD1 is a possible D gene (6 bases). The CDR3 has 15 amino acids. CDR1 and CDR2 from the germline V gene are SSHAT and FNYEAQ (reference sequence). CDR3 in amino acids: CASSPRTATNEKLFF. Written as DNA, the CDR3 is TGTGCTAGCAGCCCTCGGACAGCAACTAATGAAAAACTGTTTTTT.

This chain links TRBV5-6 with TRBJ2-7; 13 positions agree with TRBD2. This CDR3 contains 17 residues. With V trimmed by 4 bases and J by 0 bases, 7 bases remained unmatched. The germline V gene has CDR1 SGHDT and CDR2 YYEEEE. The CDR3 loop reads CASSTGLAGRSSYEQYF. The CDR3 coding sequence is TGTGCCAGCAGCACGGGACTAGCGGGGCGAAGCTCCTACGAGCAGTACTTC.

The V call is TRBV5-1, the J call TRBJ2-5, with D unclear. CDR3 length: 14 residues. Trimming took 0 bases from V and 5 from J, leaving 11 bases between them. Germline CDR1 reads SGHRS; CDR2 reads YFSETQ. DNA of the CDR3: TGCGCCAGCAGCTTGGGTAAGGCGGCGGAGACCCAGTACTTC. Translating it yields CASSLGKAAETQYF.

The CDR3 coding sequence is TGTGCCAGCAGTTTTATTCCCTACGAGCAGTACTTC. Translating it yields CASSFIPYEQYF. The chain uses TRBV28 and TRBJ2-7; D gene uncertain. Trimming cost V 3 bases and J 2 bases, with 5 bases left between them. Germline values: CDR1 MDHEN, CDR2 SYDVKM. The CDR3 contains 12 residues.

The chain uses TRBV19 and TRBJ1-2, with D tentatively TRBD1 (5 bases). Trimming stripped 6 bases from V and 8 bases from J, with 10 bases between. Germline CDR1 LNHDA, CDR2 SQIVND (reference sequence). This CDR3 has 11 residues. CDR3 region: CASRRGTGYTF. Written as DNA, the CDR3 is TGTGCCAGTAGAAGGGGTACCGGCTACACCTTC. Filled out from reference TRBV19 and TRBJ1-2, the complete variable domain reads DGGITQSPKYLFRKEGQNVTLSCEQNLNHDAMYWYRQDPGQGLRLIYYSQIVNDFQKGDIAEGYSVSREKKESFPLTVTSAQKNPTAFYLCASRRGTGYTFGSGTRLTVV.

The V call is TRBV10-1, the J call TRBJ1-1, with D hard to call. V dropped 0 bases and J dropped 10 bases, with 12 bases sitting between them. Germline loops: CDR1 WNHNN, CDR2 SYGVQD (reference sequence). The CDR3 spans 13 residues. The CDR3 DNA sequence: TGCGCCAGCAGTGAGTCGGCGGTCCGCGGAGCTTTCTTT. Residues: CASSESAVRGAFF.

The chain is built from TRBV7-2 and TRBJ1-3, with a tentative D call TRBD1 (5 bases). The CDR3 is made up of 12 amino acids. The germline V gene has CDR1 SGHTA and CDR2 FQGNSA. V shed 10 bases and J shed 3 bases, with 10 bases lying between them. The CDR3 sequence is CAMPGDGNTIYF. CDR3 sequence (DNA): TGTGCCATGCCGGGGGATGGAAACACCATATATTTT.

The chain is built from TRBV5-4 and TRBJ2-7; 8 nucleotides line up with TRBD2. The V and J ends lost 3 bases and 3 bases, in that order; junction bases with no gene match: 8. This CDR3 comprises 15 residues. CDR1 and CDR2 from the germline V gene are SGHNT and YYREEE (reference sequence). CDR3 amino acids: CASSSGGGLGYEQYF. CDR3 DNA sequence: TGTGCCAGCAGCTCGGGAGGGGGGCTAGGCTACGAGCAGTACTTC.

V gene TRBV5-6 combines with J gene TRBJ2-7, with 16 bases identical to TRBD2. Germline CDR1 reads SGHDT; CDR2 reads YYEEEE. V shed 4 bases, J shed 6 bases, and the junction held 13 bases outside the gene matches. The CDR3 contains 18 residues. CDR3 nucleotides: TGTGCCAGCAGCCCGGGGACTAGCGGGGGGGTCGCTGCAACCGAGCAGTACTTC. Translation: CASSPGTSGGVAATEQYF.

The chain joins TRBV2 to TRBJ2-3; the match to TRBD2 covers 12 bases. Trimming removed 8 bases from V and 1 base from J; junction bases left unmatched: 13. The CDR3 contains 18 residues. Germline V gives CDR1 SNHLY, CDR2 FYNNEI. The CDR3 region has the DNA TGTGCCAGCCGGGAACTACTACTAGCGGGAGGTGGCACAGATACGCAGTATTTT. It yields the protein CASRELLLAGGGTDTQYF.

The CDR3 protein is CAWSRTSGSTDTQYF. CDR3 nucleotides: TGTGCCTGGAGCCGGACTAGCGGGAGCACAGATACGCAGTATTTT. The chain carries TRBV30 and TRBJ2-3; 11 bases fit TRBD2. The germline V gene encodes CDR1 GTSNPN and CDR2 SVGIG (reference sequence). V gave up 3 bases and J gave up 0 bases; unmatched junction bases: 2. The CDR3 covers 15 residues.

This sequence joins TRBV5-4 and TRBJ1-1; no reliable D call. CDR1 and CDR2 (germline): SGHNT, YYREEE (reference sequence). The CDR3 runs 13 residues. The V end was cut by 5 bases, the J end by 0 bases, with 8 bases between. CDR3 region: CASSTNMNTEAFF. The CDR3 bases are TGTGCCAGCAGTACAAACATGAACACTGAAGCTTTCTTT.

The chain links TRBV7-7 to TRBJ1-5; weak D call: TRBD1 (5 bases). V lost 5 bases and J 3 bases, leaving 8 bases between the germline ends. The length of the CDR3 is 13 residues. Germline V gene data show CDR1 as SSHAT and CDR2 as FNYEAQ (reference sequence). The CDR3 loop is CASSRQLNQPQHF. CDR3 nucleotide sequence: TGTGCCAGCAGCCGACAGCTCAATCAGCCCCAGCATTTT.

CDR3 DNA sequence: TGTGCCAGTGGGACTAGCGGGGGCTTAGAGACCCAGTACTTC. Encoded protein: CASGTSGGLETQYF. This chain links TRBV28 with TRBJ2-5, with TRBD2 matching 14 bases. This CDR3 contains 14 residues. Germline loops: CDR1 MDHEN, CDR2 SYDVKM. V lost 9 bases and J lost 4; bases outside the gene matches: 4.

The rearrangement joins TRBV9 to TRBJ2-7; 8 nucleotides align to TRBD1. Germline trimming cut 4 bases from V and 5 bases from J; bases unmatched to any gene: 8. Germline V CDR1 and CDR2: SGDLS, YYNGEE. CDR3 size: 14 residues. The CDR3: CASSRRQGWHEQYF. DNA for the CDR3: TGTGCCAGCAGCCGTCGACAGGGGTGGCACGAGCAGTACTTC.

The gene calls are TRBV30 and TRBJ2-3; TRBD2 is a possible D gene (6 bases). The CDR3 runs to 12 residues. Germline V gene sequence: CDR1 GTSNPN, CDR2 SVGIG (reference sequence). V dropped 6 bases and J dropped 6 bases, with 13 bases sitting between them. The CDR3 loop reads CACPRGTDTQYF. As DNA, the CDR3 is TGTGCCTGCCCCCGAGGGACTGATACGCAGTATTTT.

The chain links TRBV7-9 to TRBJ2-3, with D possibly being TRBD2 (6 bases). This CDR3 is 15 amino acids long. In germline, CDR1 is SEHNR, CDR2 FQNEAQ (reference sequence). V was clipped by 2 bases and J by 2 bases, with 11 bases between them. The CDR3 DNA sequence: TGTGCCAGCAGCTTACGACCTAGCGCCACAGATACGCAGTATTTT. This sequence encodes CASSLRPSATDTQYF.

V usage is TRBV11-2 and J usage is TRBJ2-6, with a possible D match to TRBD1 (6 bases). CDR1 is SGHAT and CDR2 is FQNNGV in the germline V gene. The ends were cut back, 5 bases at V and 1 base at J, with 18 bases in the middle. The CDR3 contains 18 residues. Written as DNA, the CDR3 is TGTGCCAGCAGCCCACCGGGACAAGGAGTTTCTGGGGCCAACGTCCTGACTTTC. It yields the protein CASSPPGQGVSGANVLTF.